This is a list of T cell receptor beta chains from one sample in a study of cytomegalovirus exposure and HLA in healthy donors. Clones were sequenced by immunoSEQ multiplex PCR, and TCRdb holds only the in-frame ones, with some missing. The table has roughly 140,000 clones, about 80% seen once. The sample consisted of PBMCs. The receptors stem from a young man in good health and CMV-seropositive. Each CDR3 is given with its conserved first and last residue. Size values are once, few and many counts, or a class for expanded clones, and some rows have none.

TRBJ2-5 14 - TRBV10-3 CAISESSLEGTQYF
TRBJ1-4 13 - TRBV2 CASKGGRPEKLFF
TRBJ1-4 14 few TRBV7-8 CASSLGDTAEKLFF
TRBJ1-2 14 - TRBV18 CASSPLQGENGYTF
TRBJ2-2 14 - TRBV7-2 CASSSQGNTGELFF
- 14 - TRBV5-1 CASSLTSGQHEQYF
TRBJ1-3 13 - TRBV7-2 CASSPRQGPSVFF
TRBJ2-1 14 - TRBV5-8 CAIAREVGYNEQFF
TRBJ2-7 15 - TRBV7-2 CASSPRGGASYEQYF
TRBJ2-5 13 - TRBV18 CASSLDSKETQYF
TRBJ1-2 11 few TRBV7-2 CASSFSGGYTF
TRBJ2-4 15 - TRBV9 CASSPKMQGANIQYF
TRBJ2-3 14 once TRBV5-6 CASSLVEPTDTQYF
TRBJ2-4 16 once TRBV2 CASSDLAALAKNIQYF
TRBJ2-1 11 - TRBV2 CASRVSREQFF
TRBJ2-7 14 - TRBV6-1 CASSAWPISYEQYF
TRBJ1-5 15 - TRBV6-6 CASSPGTYSNQPQHF
TRBJ2-3 12 - TRBV11-2 CASSLGFDTQYF
TRBJ1-5 15 - TRBV10-3 CAISAGQNSNQPQHF
TRBJ2-2 12 - TRBV5-4 CASSRVTGELFF
TRBJ2-1 16 - TRBV7-2 CASSQKTPVAYNEQFF
TRBJ2-1 14 - TRBV28 CASSSGTSGNQLFF
TRBJ1-4 14 - TRBV27 CASSLQTGAEKLFF
TRBJ1-1 13 - TRBV14 CASSQYGNTEAFF
TRBJ2-2 14 - TRBV27 CASSSFDRGEELFF
TRBJ1-2 13 - TRBV6-5 CASSYGAGMSYTF
TRBJ2-7 16 once TRBV7-8 CASSLGPGTVHYEQYF
TRBJ2-7 15 - TRBV30 CAWSDQAASSYEQYF
TRBJ2-7 11 - TRBV6-5 CASRRGHEQYF
TRBJ1-5 14 once TRBV6-5 CASRPDSSNQPQHF
TRBJ2-7 20 - TRBV28 CASSDKSPGGRLLISYEQYF
TRBJ2-1 18 - TRBV14 CASSQDLGTSGVYNEQFF
TRBJ1-1 14 - TRBV2 CASHYGQANTEAFF
TRBJ2-2 11 - TRBV29-1 CSAQRAGELFF
TRBJ2-7 13 - TRBV5-1 CASSLGQPLEQYF
TRBJ1-2 14 - TRBV18 CASSPQEGARGYTF
TRBJ2-1 13 - TRBV7-9 CASSPPGQVEQFF
TRBJ2-3 16 - TRBV6-4 CASSDPPSGGLDTQYF
TRBJ2-1 18 - TRBV5-6 CASSLTQRGVGAHNEQFF
TRBJ2-7 13 - TRBV5-1 CASSSGTMIEQYF
TRBJ2-1 16 - TRBV6-5 CASSYSIQRAYNEQFF
TRBJ2-3 17 - TRBV11-2 CASSRVATTTDTDTQYF
TRBJ2-2 13 - TRBV4-3 CASSQDMTGELFF
TRBJ2-1 15 once TRBV11-2 CASSITSGGSGEQFF
- 17 - TRBV27 CASSPNRFRTGIYEQYF
TRBJ2-1 15 - TRBV5-1 CASSPQADKYNEQFF
TRBJ2-1 15 - TRBV30 CAWSPTGGYDNEQFF
TRBJ2-7 12 few TRBV6-5 CASSPLAGQQYF
TRBJ2-1 13 - TRBV2 CASIDWSYNEQFF
TRBJ2-7 15 - TRBV5-1 CASSLGDLPTYEQYF
TRBJ1-2 15 - TRBV27 CASSLWGQGLYGYTF
TRBJ2-6 15 - TRBV5-1 CASSLGSSGANVLTF
TRBJ2-1 16 - TRBV28 CAHGLAGASSYNEQFF
TRBJ2-1 13 - TRBV15 CATRGGPYNEQFF
TRBJ2-1 17 - TRBV10-3 CAISESTGASSYNEQFF
TRBJ2-6 13 - TRBV6-6 CASTTSGANVLTF